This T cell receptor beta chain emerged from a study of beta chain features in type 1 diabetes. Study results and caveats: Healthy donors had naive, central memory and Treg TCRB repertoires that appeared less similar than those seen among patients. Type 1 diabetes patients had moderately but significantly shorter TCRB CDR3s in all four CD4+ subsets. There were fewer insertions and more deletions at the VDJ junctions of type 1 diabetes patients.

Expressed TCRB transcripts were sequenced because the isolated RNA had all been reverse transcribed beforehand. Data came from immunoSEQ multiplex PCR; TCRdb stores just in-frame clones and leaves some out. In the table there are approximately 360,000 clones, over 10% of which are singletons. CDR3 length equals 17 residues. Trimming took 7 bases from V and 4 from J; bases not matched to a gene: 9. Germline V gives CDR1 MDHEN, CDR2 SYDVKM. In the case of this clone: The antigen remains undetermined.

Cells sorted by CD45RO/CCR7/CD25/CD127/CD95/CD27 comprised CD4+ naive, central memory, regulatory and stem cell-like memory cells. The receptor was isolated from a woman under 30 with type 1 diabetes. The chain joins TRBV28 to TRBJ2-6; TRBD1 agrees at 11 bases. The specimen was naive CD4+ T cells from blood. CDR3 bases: TGTGCCAGCATGGATGGACAGGGGGCATCAGGGGCCAACGTCCTGACTTTC. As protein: CASMDGQGASGANVLTF.